This record concerns one T cell receptor (beta chain) sequence. The specificity of this receptor is unknown. It has no much larger one-base neighbor in the sample; base qualities were not kept. Its CDR3 holds 16 amino acids, cysteine through phenylalanine. The sequence is cut down to CDR3 DNA, 48 bases in frame from base 1. Compared with germline, V lacks 4 bases and J lacks 0 bases; bases without a gene match: 4. The germline V gene sets CDR1 to SGDLS and CDR2 to YYNGEE. This record comes from a study of blood T cell repertoires in COVID-19 (TCRdb year 2020). For the study in its entirety: The collaborator samples originated in the United States, Italy and Spain and spanned the acute and convalescent phases of COVID-19. Samples were obtained from the ongoing ImmuneRACE study (first 160 participants) and from 1,000 to 1,500 subjects provided by 6 global collaborators. The prospective study material was composed of cDNA or gDNA derived from T cells, B-cell-depleted T cells, or PBMCs. The dataset comprised deeply sampled blood TCRbeta repertoires from subjects exposed to, actively infected with, or recovered from COVID-19. Where HLA class I and class II types were available, the types were taken from metadata supplied by the sample provider, not from assay-based typing. A de-identified subject ID, COVID-19 status, age in years and sex were almost always included in the sample metadata. The repertoires were made available in a free public database intended to serve as a resource for research on the immune response to SARS-CoV-2.

In the prospective study, participants were roughly 18 to 100 years old, resided in approximately 25 geographic areas of the United States, and were enrolled through a virtual design. In the prospective study, participants were assigned to cohorts based on the clinical history participants reported in a screening survey and a study questionnaire. In the prospective study, whole blood, serum and a nasopharyngeal or oropharyngeal swab were collected from each participant by mobile phlebotomists. Over an approximately 2-month period, participants in the prospective study had the option of providing additional blood draws and questionnaires. Prospective study blood samples were shipped either frozen or at room temperature before DNA extraction. Study-wide findings and limitations: The amount of clinical and demographic metadata varied by source and participant and was provided uncurated.

TCRbeta CDR3 regions were amplified from genomic DNA by means of the immunoSEQ Assay, a bias-controlled multiplex PCR. On the authors' methods: The number of nucleated cells in each sample was estimated by amplification of reference gene primers within the assay. To quantify the absolute abundance of each unique TCRbeta CDR3 rearrangement, sequence reads were collapsed and filtered. Productive Simpson clonality was computed per sample as the square root of Simpson's diversity index over productive rearrangements. TCRdb's version of the immuneACCESS table is confined to in-frame rearrangements and falls short of the full clone set. An unresolved V gene accounts for under half of the shortfall where checked; the remainder is of unknown origin. The V and J calls and clone size were taken over from that table, and D and trimming were inferred from the DNA. In all, the sample holds over 300,000 clones, and more than 75% of those were seen once. The ten largest account for more than 0.9% of the sample.

The rearrangement joined TRBV9 to TRBJ2-5; 12 bases in between match TRBD2. The origin of this receptor is a woman in her 30s with acute COVID-19. Sequencing input: PBMCs or T cells enriched from blood (not recorded which). The encoded CDR3 is CASSPRLAGDQETQYF. DNA sequence: TGTGCCAGCAGCCCCCGACTAGCGGGGGACCAAGAGACCCAGTACTTC.